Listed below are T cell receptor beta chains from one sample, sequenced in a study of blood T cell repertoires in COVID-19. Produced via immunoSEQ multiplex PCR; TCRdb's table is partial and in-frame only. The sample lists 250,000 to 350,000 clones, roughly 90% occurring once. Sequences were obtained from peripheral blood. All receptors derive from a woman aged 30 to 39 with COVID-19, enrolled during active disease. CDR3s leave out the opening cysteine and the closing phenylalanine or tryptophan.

CDR3: ASSFRTGGYEQY; J: TRBJ2-7; V: TRBV5-1
CDR3: ASSEPSNYGYT; J: TRBJ1-2; V: TRBV6-1
CDR3: ASSSGLAEQF; J: TRBJ2-1; V: TRBV7-9
CDR3: ASSGGRTGYIQY; J: TRBJ2-4; V: TRBV9
CDR3: ASSGTGTSGTSGRPQETQY; J: TRBJ2-5; V: TRBV9
CDR3: ASSSRTGGYNSPLH; J: TRBJ1-6; V: TRBV7-2
CDR3: ASSEGLAGGRAYNEQF; J: TRBJ2-1; V: TRBV6-1
CDR3: ASRRAGDKQY; J: TRBJ2-3; V: TRBV19
CDR3: SVEATGGGNTIY; J: TRBJ1-3; V: TRBV29-1
CDR3: ASSVAGTNYEQY; J: TRBJ2-7; V: TRBV9
CDR3: ASSPDRDGYA; J: TRBJ1-2; V: TRBV12-3/TRBV12-4
CDR3: ASRRTSGSGTDTQY; J: TRBJ2-3; V: TRBV6-6
CDR3: ASSLAPGRSRYGYT; J: TRBJ1-2; V: TRBV5-1
CDR3: ASSSGTGDMAEAF; J: TRBJ1-1; V: TRBV18
CDR3: ASSQFSAGAAYNEQF; J: TRBJ2-1; V: TRBV4-1
CDR3: ASSQAGGGYGYT; J: TRBJ1-2; V: TRBV3-1/TRBV3-2
CDR3: ATSRSFQRSGEQY; J: TRBJ2-7; V: TRBV15
CDR3: ASSPVGRGGETQY; J: TRBJ2-5; V: TRBV11-2
CDR3: ASRPGFSTDTQY; J: TRBJ2-3; V: TRBV6-6
CDR3: ASSRDNENIQY; J: TRBJ2-4; V: TRBV6-5
CDR3: AKGLAGAYEQY; J: TRBJ2-7; V: TRBV2
CDR3: ARSSPGQGLSYEQY; J: TRBJ2-7; V: TRBV5-3
CDR3: ASSLRLANSYEQY; J: TRBJ2-7; V: TRBV7-2
CDR3: ASTPDRAYNSPLH; J: TRBJ1-6; V: TRBV6-5
CDR3: ASSDGLFVGGSGTGELF; J: TRBJ2-2; V: TRBV10-2
CDR3: ASGILFNQPQH; J: TRBJ1-5; V: TRBV19
CDR3: ASSLGQGGNQPQH; J: TRBJ1-5; V: TRBV5-8
CDR3: ASKEWTGELF; J: TRBJ2-2; V: TRBV2
CDR3: ASKQAGGLGDTQY; J: TRBJ2-3; V: TRBV6-5
CDR3: ASTVQESYEQY; J: TRBJ2-7; V: TRBV2
CDR3: AWNRGIRANVLT; J: TRBJ2-6; V: TRBV30
CDR3: ASSLRVTTEAF; J: TRBJ1-1; V: TRBV5-1
CDR3: ATSLDPGRAEAF; J: TRBJ1-1; V: TRBV15
CDR3: SASIEPTEAF; J: TRBJ1-1; V: TRBV20-1
CDR3: AWGQTYEQY; J: TRBJ2-7; V: TRBV30
CDR3: ASSLRDRGSPLH; J: TRBJ1-6; V: TRBV5-1
CDR3: ATSDTGGSNQPQH; J: TRBJ1-5; V: TRBV24-1
CDR3: ATDYGVGNQPQH; J: TRBJ1-5; V: TRBV6-6
CDR3: ASRRLVVGTASSYEQY; J: TRBJ2-7; V: TRBV2
CDR3: ATSPGSGGRLDYEQY; J: TRBJ2-7; V: TRBV24-1
CDR3: ARGTGYEQY; J: TRBJ2-7; V: TRBV6-4
CDR3: SVDRLAGGHEQF; J: TRBJ2-1; V: TRBV29-1
CDR3: ASSESRAFTDTQY; J: TRBJ2-3; V: TRBV6-1
CDR3: ASSLPGQGPYEQY; J: TRBJ2-7; V: TRBV28
CDR3: ASSYRTGESVEQY; J: TRBJ2-7; V: TRBV7-9
CDR3: ASIETGGTEAF; J: TRBJ1-1; V: TRBV5-1
CDR3: ASRNTGGNSPLH; J: TRBJ1-6; V: TRBV6-5
CDR3: ASSPPGTERSGNTIY; J: TRBJ1-3; V: TRBV18
CDR3: ASSYRAEQY; J: TRBJ2-7; V: TRBV19
CDR3: ASTGTANEKLF; J: TRBJ1-4; V: TRBV18
CDR3: ASSISPAAQY; J: TRBJ2-5; V: TRBV7-2